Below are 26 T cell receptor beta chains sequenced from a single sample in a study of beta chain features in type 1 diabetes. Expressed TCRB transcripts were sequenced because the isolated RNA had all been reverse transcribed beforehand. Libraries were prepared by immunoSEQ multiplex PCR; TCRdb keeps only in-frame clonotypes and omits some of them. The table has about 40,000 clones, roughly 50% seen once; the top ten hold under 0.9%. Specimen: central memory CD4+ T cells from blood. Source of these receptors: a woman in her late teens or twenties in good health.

This CDR3 reads CAISPSAGLGAGSTDTQYF. DNA of the CDR3: TGTGCCATCAGCCCGTCCGCGGGACTAGGGGCAGGAAGCACAGATACGCAGTATTTT. This chain links TRBV10-3 with TRBJ2-3, with 8 bases aligning to TRBD2. This CDR3 comprises 19 residues. Per the germline V gene, CDR1 is ENHRY and CDR2 is SYGVKD. Trimming removed 6 bases from V and 0 bases from J; junction bases left unmatched: 17.

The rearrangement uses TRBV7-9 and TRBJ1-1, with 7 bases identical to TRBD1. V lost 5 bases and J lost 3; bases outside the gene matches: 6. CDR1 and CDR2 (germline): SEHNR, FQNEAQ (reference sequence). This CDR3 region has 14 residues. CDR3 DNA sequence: TGTGCCAGCAGCCTCAGGGGGTCAGACACTGAAGCTTTCTTT. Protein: CASSLRGSDTEAFF.

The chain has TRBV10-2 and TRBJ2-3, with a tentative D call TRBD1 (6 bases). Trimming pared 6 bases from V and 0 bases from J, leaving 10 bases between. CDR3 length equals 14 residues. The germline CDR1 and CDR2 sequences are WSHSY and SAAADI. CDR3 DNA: TGCGCCAGCAGATGGACAGAGAGCACAGATACGCAGTATTTT. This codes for CASRWTESTDTQYF.

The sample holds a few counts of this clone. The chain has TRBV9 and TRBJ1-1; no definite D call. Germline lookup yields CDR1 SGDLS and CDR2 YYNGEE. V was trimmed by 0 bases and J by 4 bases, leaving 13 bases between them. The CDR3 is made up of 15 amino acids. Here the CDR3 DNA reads TGTGCCAGCAGCGTAGCTTTAAAACCGGGCACTGAAGCTTTCTTT. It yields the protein CASSVALKPGTEAFF.

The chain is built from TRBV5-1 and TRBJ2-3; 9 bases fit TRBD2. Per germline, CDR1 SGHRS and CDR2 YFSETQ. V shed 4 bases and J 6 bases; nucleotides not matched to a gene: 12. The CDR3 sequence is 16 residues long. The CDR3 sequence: CASSLSWSGRSDTQYF. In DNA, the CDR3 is TGCGCCAGCAGCCTCAGTTGGAGCGGGAGGTCTGATACGCAGTATTTT.

Here the CDR3 reads CASSHPTGILHSPLHF. In DNA, the CDR3 is TGCGCCAGCAGTCATCCGACAGGGATATTACATTCACCCCTCCACTTT. V gene TRBV23-1 combines with J gene TRBJ1-6; 7 bases align to TRBD1. TRBV23-1 is an open reading frame, and its role is uncertain. The junction had 10 bases not matched to a gene; V was cut back by 3 bases and J by 8 bases. This CDR3 is built from 16 residues.

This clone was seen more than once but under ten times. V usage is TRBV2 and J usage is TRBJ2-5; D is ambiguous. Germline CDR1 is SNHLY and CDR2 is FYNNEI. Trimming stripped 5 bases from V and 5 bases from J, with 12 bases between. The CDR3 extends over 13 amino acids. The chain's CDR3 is CASSTRALETQYF. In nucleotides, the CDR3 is TGTGCCAGCAGTACCCGAGCATTGGAGACCCAGTACTTC.

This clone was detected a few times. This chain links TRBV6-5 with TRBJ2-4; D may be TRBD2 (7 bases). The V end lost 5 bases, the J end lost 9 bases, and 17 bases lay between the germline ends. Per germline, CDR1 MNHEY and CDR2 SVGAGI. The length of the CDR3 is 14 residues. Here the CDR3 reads CASSPRGGEIIQYF. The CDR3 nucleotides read TGTGCCAGCAGTCCCAGGGGAGGGGAAATCATTCAGTACTTC.

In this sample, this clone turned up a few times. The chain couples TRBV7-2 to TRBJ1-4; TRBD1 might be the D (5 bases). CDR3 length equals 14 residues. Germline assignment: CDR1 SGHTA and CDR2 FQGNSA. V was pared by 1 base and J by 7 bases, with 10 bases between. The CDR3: CASSLGQGSEKLFF. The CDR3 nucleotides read TGTGCCAGCAGCTTAGGCCAGGGCTCTGAAAAACTGTTTTTT.

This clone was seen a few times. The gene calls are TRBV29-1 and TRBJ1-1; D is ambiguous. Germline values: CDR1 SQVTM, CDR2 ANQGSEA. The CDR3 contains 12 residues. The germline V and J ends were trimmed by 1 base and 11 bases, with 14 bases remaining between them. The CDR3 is CSVEAGGRSAFF. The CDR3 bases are TGCAGCGTTGAAGCCGGCGGGAGGTCTGCTTTCTTT.

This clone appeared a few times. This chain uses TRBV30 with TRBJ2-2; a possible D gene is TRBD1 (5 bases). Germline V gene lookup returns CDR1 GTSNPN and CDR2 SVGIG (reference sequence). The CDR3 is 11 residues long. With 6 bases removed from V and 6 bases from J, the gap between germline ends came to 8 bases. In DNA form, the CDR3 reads TGTGCCTGTCAGGGTCCCGGGGAGCTGTTTTTT. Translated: CACQGPGELFF.

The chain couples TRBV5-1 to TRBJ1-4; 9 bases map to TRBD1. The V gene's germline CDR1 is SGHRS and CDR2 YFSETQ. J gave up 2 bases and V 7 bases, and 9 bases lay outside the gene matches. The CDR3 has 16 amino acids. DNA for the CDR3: TGCGCCAGCCGACCGGGACAGGGCCTTACTAATGAAAAACTGTTTTTT. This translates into CASRPGQGLTNEKLFF. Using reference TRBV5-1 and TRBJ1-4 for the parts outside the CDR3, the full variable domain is KAGVTQTPRYLIKTRGQQVTLSCSPISGHRSVSWYQQTPGQGLQFLFEYFSETQRNKGNFPGRFSGRQFSNSRSEMNVSTLELGDSALYLCASRPGQGLTNEKLFFGSGTQLSVL.

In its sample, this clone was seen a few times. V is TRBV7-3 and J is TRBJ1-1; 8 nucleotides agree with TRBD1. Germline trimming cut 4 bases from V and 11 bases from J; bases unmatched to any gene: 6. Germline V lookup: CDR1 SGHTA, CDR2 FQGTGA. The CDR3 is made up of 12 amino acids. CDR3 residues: CASSSTGGDAFF. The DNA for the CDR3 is TGTGCCAGCAGCTCTACAGGGGGGGATGCTTTCTTT.

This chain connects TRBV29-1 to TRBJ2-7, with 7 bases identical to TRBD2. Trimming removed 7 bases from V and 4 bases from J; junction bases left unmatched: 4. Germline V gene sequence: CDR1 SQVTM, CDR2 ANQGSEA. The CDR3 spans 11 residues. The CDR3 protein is CSGGSGYEQYF. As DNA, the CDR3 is TGCAGCGGCGGGAGTGGTTACGAGCAGTACTTC.

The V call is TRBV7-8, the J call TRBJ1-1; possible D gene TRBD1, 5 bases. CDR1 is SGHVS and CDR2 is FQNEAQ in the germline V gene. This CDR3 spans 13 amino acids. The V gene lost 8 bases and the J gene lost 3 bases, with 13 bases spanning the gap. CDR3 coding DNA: TGTGCCAGCCGATGGGGCCAGGACACTGAAGCTTTCTTT. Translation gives CASRWGQDTEAFF. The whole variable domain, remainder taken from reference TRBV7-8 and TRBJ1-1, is GAGVSQSPRYKVAKRGQDVALRCDPISGHVSLFWYQQALGQGPEFLTYFQNEAQLDKSGLPSDRFFAERPEGSVSTLKIQRTQQEDSAVYLCASRWGQDTEAFFGQGTRLTVV.

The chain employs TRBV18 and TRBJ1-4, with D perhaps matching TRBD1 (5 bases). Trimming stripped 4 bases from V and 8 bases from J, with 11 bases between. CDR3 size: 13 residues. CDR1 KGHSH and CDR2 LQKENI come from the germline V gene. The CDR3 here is CASSQGMREKLFF. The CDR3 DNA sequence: TGTGCCAGCTCACAGGGGATGAGGGAAAAACTGTTTTTT.

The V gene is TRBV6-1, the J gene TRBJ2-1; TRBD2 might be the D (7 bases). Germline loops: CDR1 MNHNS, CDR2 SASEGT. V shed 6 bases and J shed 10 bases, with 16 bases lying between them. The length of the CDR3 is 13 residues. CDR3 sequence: CASRTRGAGEQFF. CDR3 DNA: TGTGCCAGCAGGACACGGGGGGCGGGAGAGCAGTTCTTC.

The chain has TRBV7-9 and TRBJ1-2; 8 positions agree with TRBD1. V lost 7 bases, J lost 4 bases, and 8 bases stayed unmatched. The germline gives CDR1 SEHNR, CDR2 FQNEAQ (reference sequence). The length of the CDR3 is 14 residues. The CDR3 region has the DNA TGTGCCAGCACCCCCATGGGGACAGGCTATGGCTACACCTTC. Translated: CASTPMGTGYGYTF.

CDR3 sequence reads: CASSYRDKNQPQHF. The CDR3 DNA follows: TGTGCCAGCAGTTATCGGGACAAAAATCAGCCCCAGCATTTT. This chain connects TRBV6-6 to TRBJ1-5, with a tentative D call TRBD1 (6 bases). The germline V and J ends were trimmed by 3 bases and 4 bases, with 10 bases remaining between them. This CDR3 region has 14 residues. In germline, CDR1 is MNHNY, CDR2 SVGAGI (reference sequence).

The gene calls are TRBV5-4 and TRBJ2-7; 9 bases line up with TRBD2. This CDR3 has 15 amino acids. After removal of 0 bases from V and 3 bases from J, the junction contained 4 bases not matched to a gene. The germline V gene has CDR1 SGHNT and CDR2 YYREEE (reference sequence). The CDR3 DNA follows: TGTGCCAGCAGCTTGGGACTAGCGGAGTACTACGAGCAGTACTTC. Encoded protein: CASSLGLAEYYEQYF.

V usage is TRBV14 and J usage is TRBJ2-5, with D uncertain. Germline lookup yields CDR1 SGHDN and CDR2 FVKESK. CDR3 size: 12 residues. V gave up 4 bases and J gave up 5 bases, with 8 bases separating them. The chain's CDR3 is CASSRALETQYF. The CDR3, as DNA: TGTGCCAGCAGCCGGGCTTTGGAGACCCAGTACTTC.

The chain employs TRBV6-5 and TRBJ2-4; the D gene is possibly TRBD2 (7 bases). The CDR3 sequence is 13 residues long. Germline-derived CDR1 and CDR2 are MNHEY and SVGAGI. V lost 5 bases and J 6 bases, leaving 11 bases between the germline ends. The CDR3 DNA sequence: TGTGCCAGCAGTAGGGGAGGGGGAAACATTCAGTACTTC. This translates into CASSRGGGNIQYF.

CDR3 nucleotide sequence: TGCGCCAGCAGCTTCGGGGGAGAAGAGACCCAGTACTTC. Translated: CASSFGGEETQYF. The chain links TRBV5-1 to TRBJ2-5, with D maybe TRBD2 (6 bases). Germline lookup yields CDR1 SGHRS and CDR2 YFSETQ. The V end lost 2 bases, the J end lost 3 bases, and 8 bases lay between the germline ends. The CDR3 sequence is 13 residues long.

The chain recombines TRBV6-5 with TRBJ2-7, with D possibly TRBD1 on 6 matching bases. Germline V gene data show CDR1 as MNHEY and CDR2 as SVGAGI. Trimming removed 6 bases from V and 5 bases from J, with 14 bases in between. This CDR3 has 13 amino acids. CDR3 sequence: CASRRQQGNEQYF. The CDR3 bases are TGTGCCAGCAGGCGCCAACAGGGTAACGAGCAGTACTTC.

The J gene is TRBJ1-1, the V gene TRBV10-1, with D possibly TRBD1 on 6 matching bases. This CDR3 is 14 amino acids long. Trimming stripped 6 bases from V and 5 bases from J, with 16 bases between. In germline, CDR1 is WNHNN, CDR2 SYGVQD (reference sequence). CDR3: CASRAGDTGTEAFF. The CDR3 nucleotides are TGCGCCAGCAGAGCAGGGGACACCGGTACTGAAGCTTTCTTT.

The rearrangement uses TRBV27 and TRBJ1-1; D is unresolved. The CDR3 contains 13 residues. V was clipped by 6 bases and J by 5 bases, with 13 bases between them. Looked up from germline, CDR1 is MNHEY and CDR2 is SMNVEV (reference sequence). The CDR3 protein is CASSRPGRTEAFF. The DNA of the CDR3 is TGTGCCAGCAGCCGGCCGGGGAGAACTGAAGCTTTCTTT.